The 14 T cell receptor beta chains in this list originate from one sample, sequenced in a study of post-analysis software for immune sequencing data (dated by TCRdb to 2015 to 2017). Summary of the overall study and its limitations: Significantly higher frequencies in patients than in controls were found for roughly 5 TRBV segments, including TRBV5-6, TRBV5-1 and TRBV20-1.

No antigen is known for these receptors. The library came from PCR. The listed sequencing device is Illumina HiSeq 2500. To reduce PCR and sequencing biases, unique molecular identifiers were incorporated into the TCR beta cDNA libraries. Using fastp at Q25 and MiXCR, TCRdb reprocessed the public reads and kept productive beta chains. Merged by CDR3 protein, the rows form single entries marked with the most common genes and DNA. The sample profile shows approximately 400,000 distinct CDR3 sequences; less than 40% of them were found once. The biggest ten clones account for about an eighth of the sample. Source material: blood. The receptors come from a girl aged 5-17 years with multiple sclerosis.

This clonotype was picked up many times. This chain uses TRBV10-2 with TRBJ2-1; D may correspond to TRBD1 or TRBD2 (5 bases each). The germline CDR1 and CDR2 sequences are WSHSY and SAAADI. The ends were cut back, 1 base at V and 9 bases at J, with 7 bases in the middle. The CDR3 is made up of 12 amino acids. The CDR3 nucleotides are TGCGCCAGCAGTGAGTGGGGGTTTGAGCAGTTCTTC. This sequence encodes CASSEWGFEQFF.

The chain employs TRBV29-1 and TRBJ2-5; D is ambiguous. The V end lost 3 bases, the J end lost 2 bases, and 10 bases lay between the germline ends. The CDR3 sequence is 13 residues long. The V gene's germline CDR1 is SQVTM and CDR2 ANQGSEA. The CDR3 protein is CSVDRQEQETQYF. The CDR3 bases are TGCAGCGTTGACCGGCAGGAGCAAGAGACCCAGTACTTC. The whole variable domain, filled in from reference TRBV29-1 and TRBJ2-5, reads SAVISQKPSRDICQRGTSLTIQCQVDSQVTMMFWYRQQPGQSLTLIATANQGSEATYESGFVIDKFPISRPNLTFSTLTVSNMSPEDSSIYLCSVDRQEQETQYFGPGTRLLVL.

The CDR3 is CASSPSEGADIQYF. The CDR3 coding sequence is TGTGCCAGCAGCCCCTCAGAGGGGGCGGACATTCAGTACTTC. This chain uses TRBV7-9 with TRBJ2-4; the match to TRBD1 covers 7 bases. The J segment lost 8 bases and the V segment lost 5 bases, leaving 9 bases of the junction unmatched. This CDR3 contains 14 residues. Looked up from germline, CDR1 is SEHNR and CDR2 is FQNEAQ (reference sequence).

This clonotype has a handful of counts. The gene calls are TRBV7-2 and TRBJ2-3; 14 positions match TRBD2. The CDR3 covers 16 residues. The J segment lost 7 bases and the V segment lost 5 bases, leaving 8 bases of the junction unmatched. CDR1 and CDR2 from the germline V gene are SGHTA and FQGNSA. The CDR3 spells CASSPPGLAGAYTQYF. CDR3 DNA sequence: TGTGCCAGCAGCCCCCCGGGACTAGCGGGGGCGTATACGCAGTATTTT.

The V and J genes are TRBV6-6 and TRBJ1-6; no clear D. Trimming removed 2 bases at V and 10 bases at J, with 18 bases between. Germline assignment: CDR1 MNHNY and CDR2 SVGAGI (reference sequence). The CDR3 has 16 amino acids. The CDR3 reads CASSYPDQGNWSPLHF. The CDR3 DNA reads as TGTGCCAGCAGTTACCCCGACCAAGGGAACTGGTCACCCCTCCACTTT.

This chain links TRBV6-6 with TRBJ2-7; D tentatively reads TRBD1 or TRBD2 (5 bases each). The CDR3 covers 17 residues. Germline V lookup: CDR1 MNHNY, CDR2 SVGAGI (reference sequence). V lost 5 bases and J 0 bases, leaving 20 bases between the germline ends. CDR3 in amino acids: CASSRLLPGTSSYEQYF. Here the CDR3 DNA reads TGTGCCAGCAGTAGACTTCTTCCCGGGACCTCCTCCTACGAGCAGTACTTC.

CDR3 sequence (DNA): TGTGCCAGCCAGAGGGGAACCGCAGAGACCCAGTACTTC. Its translation: CASQRGTAETQYF. The rearrangement uses TRBV7-9 and TRBJ2-5; D tentatively fits TRBD1 or TRBD2 (5 bases each). Per the germline V gene, CDR1 is SEHNR and CDR2 is FQNEAQ (reference sequence). V dropped 8 bases and J dropped 4 bases, with 14 bases sitting between them. The CDR3 length is 13 residues. Full variable domain (remainder filled in from reference TRBV7-9 and TRBJ2-5): DTGVSQNPRHKITKRGQNVTFRCDPISEHNRLYWYRQTLGQGPEFLTYFQNEAQLEKSRLLSDRFSAERPKGSFSTLEIQRTEQGDSAMYLCASQRGTAETQYFGPGTRLLVL.

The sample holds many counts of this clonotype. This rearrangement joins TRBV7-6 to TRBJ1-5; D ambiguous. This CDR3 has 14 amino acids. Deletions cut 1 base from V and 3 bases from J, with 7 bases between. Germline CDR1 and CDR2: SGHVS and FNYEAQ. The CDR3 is CASSLGGANQPQHF. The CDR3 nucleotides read TGTGCCAGCAGCTTAGGTGGCGCCAATCAGCCCCAGCATTTT.

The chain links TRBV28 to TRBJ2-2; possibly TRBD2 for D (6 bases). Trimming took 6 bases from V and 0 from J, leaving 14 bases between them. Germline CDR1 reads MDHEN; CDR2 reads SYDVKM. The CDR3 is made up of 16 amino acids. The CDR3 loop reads CASSRPGVTNTGELFF. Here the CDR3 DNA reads TGTGCCAGCAGCCGCCCGGGGGTAACGAACACCGGGGAGCTGTTTTTT. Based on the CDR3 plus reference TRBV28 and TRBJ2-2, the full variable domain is DVKVTQSSRYLVKRTGEKVFLECVQDMDHENMFWYRQDPGLGLRLIYFSYDVKMKEKGDIPEGYSVSREKKERFSLILESASTNQTSMYLCASSRPGVTNTGELFFGEGSRLTVL.

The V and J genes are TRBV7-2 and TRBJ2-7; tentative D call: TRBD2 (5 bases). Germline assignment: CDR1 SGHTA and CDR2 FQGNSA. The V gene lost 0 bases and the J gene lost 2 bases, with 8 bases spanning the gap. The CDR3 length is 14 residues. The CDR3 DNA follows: TGTGCCAGCAGCTTAGCCGGGAAGCCCTACGAGCAGTACTTC. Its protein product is CASSLAGKPYEQYF.

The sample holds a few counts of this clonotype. This chain's CDR3 is CASSPHRGRVYEQYF. Written as DNA, the CDR3 is TGTGCCAGTAGTCCCCATCGCGGACGGGTGTACGAGCAGTACTTC. This chain connects TRBV19 to TRBJ2-7; no clear D. There are 15 residues in the CDR3. V was shortened by 5 bases and J by 4 bases, with 18 bases between the two germline ends. The germline gives CDR1 LNHDA, CDR2 SQIVND (reference sequence).

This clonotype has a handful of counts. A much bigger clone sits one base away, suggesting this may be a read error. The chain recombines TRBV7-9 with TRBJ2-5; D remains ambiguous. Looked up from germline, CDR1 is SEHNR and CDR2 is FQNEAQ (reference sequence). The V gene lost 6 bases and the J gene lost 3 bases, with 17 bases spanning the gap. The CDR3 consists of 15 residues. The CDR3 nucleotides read TGTGCCAGCAGTCCTGGCCCGTACGGTGAAGAGACCCAGTACTTC. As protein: CASSPGPYGEETQYF. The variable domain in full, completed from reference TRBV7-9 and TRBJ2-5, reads DTGVSQNPRHKITKRGQNVTFRCDPISEHNRLYWYRQTLGQGPEFLTYFQNEAQLEKSRLLSDRFSAERPKGSFSTLEIQRTEQGDSAMYLCASSPGPYGEETQYFGPGTRLLVL.

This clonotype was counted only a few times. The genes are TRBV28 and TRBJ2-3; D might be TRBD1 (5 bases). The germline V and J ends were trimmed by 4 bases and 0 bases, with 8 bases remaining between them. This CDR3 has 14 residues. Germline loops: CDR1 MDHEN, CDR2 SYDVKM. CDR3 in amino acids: CASSSSGSTDTQYF. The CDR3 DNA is TGTGCCAGCAGTTCGTCAGGGAGCACAGATACGCAGTATTTT. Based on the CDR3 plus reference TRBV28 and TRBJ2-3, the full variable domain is DVKVTQSSRYLVKRTGEKVFLECVQDMDHENMFWYRQDPGLGLRLIYFSYDVKMKEKGDIPEGYSVSREKKERFSLILESASTNQTSMYLCASSSSGSTDTQYFGPGTRLTVL.

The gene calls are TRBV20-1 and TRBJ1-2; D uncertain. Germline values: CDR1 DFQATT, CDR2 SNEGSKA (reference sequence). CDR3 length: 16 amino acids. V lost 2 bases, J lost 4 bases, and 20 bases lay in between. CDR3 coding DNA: TGCAGTGCTAGACCCAATTACGGACCAGCGATCTATGGCTACACCTTC. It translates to CSARPNYGPAIYGYTF.